The clone carrying this T cell receptor beta chain was counted a few times. This sample was included in a study of T-cell memory formation after mild COVID-19. Study overall: TCR clusters were largely donor specific.

In TCRdb, the 5' RACE reads were re-called with MiXCR into one record per CDR3 protein. The table has about 290,000 distinct CDR3 sequences, about a sixth seen once. The CDR3 is made up of 13 amino acids. Germline V CDR1 and CDR2: DFQATT, SNEGSKA (reference sequence). V was pared by 5 bases and J by 4 bases, with 13 bases between. The receptor was isolated from a man between 18 and 35 years old who had mild COVID-19 (a few samples of this study predate the infection). Cell type and time point are not known. Sequencing was done on a sample of PBMCs or a T cell subset sorted from them (not recorded which). V is TRBV20-1 and J is TRBJ2-3, with D maybe TRBD2 (6 bases). Here the CDR3 DNA reads TGCAGTGCTGACTTTCGCGGGGCAGATACGCAGTATTTT. Protein product: CSADFRGADTQYF.